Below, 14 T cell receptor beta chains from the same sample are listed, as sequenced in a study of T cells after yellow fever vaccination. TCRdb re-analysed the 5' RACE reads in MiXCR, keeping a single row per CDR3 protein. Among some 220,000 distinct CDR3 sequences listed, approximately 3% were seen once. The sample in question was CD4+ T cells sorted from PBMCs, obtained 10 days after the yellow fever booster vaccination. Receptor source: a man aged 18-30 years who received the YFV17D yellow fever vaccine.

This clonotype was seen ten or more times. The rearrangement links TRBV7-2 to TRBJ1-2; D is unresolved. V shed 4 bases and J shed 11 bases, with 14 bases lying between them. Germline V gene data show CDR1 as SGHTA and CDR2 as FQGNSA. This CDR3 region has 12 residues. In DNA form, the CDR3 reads TGTGCCAGCAGCTCCCGGGTAGGAAGATACACCTTC. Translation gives CASSSRVGRYTF.

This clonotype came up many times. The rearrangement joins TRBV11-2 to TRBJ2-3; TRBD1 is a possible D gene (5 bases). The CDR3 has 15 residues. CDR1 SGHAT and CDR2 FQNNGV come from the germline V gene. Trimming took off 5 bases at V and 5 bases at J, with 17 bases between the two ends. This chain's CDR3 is CASSPGWGGGDTQYF. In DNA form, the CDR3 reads TGTGCCAGCAGCCCAGGATGGGGCGGTGGAGATACGCAGTATTTT.

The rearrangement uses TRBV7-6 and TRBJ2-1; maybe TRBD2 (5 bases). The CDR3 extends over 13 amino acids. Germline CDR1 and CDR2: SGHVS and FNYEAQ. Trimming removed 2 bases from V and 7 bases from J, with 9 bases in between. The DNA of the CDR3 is TGTGCCAGCAGCTTAATAGGCGGGAATGAGCAGTTCTTC. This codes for CASSLIGGNEQFF.

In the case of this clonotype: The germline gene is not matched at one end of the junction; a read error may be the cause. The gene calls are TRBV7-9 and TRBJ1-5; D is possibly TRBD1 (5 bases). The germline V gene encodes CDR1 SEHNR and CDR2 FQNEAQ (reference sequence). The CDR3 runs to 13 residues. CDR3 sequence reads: CASRFDSSQPQHF. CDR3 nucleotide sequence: TGTGCCAGCAGGTTCGACAGCAGTCAGCCCCAGCATTTT.

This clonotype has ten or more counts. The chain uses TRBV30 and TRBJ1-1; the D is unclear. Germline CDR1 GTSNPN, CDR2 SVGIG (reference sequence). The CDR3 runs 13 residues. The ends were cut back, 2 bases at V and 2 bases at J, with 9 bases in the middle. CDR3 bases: TGTGCCTGGAGTTACGCGGAAAACACTGAAGCTTTCTTT. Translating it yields CAWSYAENTEAFF.

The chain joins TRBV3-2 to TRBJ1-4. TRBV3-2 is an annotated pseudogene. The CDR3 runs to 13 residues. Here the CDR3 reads CASMTAKNEKLFF. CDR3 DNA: TGTGCCAGCATGACCGCGAAGAATGAAAAACTGTTTTTT.

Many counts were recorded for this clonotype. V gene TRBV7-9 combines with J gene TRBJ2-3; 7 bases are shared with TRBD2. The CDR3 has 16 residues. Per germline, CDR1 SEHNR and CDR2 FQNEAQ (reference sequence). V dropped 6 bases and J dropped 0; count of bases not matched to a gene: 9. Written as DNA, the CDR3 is TGTGCCAGCAGGACGAGGTTCGGGGGGAGCACAGATACGCAGTATTTT. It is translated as CASRTRFGGSTDTQYF.

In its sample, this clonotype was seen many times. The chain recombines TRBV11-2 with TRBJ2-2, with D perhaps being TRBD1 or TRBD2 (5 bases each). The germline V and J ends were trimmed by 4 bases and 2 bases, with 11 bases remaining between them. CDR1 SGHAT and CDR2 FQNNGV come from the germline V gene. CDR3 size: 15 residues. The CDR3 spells CASSSGRLNTGELFF. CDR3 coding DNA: TGTGCCAGCAGCTCGGGACGCCTAAACACCGGGGAGCTGTTTTTT.

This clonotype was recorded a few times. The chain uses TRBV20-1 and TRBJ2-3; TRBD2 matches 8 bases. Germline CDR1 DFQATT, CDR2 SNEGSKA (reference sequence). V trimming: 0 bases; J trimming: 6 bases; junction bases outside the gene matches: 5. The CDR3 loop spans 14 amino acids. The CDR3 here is CSARDTGGTDTQYF. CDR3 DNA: TGCAGTGCTAGAGATACGGGAGGGACGGATACGCAGTATTTT.

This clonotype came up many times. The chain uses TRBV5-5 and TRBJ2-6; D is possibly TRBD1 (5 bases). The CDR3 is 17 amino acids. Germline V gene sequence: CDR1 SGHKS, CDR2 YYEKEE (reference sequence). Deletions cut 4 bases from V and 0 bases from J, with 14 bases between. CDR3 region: CASSQAQGRSGANVLTF. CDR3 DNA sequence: TGTGCCAGCAGCCAGGCGCAGGGCCGCTCTGGGGCCAACGTCCTGACTTTC. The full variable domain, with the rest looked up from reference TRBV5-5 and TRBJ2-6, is DAGVTQSPTHLIKTRGQQVTLRCSPISGHKSVSWYQQVLGQGPQFIFQYYEKEERGRGNFPDRFSARQFPNYSSELNVNALLLGDSALYLCASSQAQGRSGANVLTFGAGSRLTVL.

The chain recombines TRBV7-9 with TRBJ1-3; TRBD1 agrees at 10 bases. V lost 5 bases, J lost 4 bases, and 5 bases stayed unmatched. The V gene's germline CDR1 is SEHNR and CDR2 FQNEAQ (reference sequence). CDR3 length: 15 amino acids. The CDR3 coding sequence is TGTGCCAGCAGCCGAGGGACAGGGGCCGGAAACACCATATATTTT. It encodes CASSRGTGAGNTIYF.

The CDR3 sequence: CATSEGVTETQYF. CDR3 nucleotides: TGTGCCACCAGTGAAGGTGTTACGGAGACCCAGTACTTC. The V gene is TRBV24-1, the J gene TRBJ2-5; D uncertain. Germline CDR1 reads KGHDR; CDR2 reads SFDVKD. The CDR3 sequence is 13 residues long. Between the trimmed V and J ends, which lost 4 bases and 5 bases, there was a span of 10 bases.

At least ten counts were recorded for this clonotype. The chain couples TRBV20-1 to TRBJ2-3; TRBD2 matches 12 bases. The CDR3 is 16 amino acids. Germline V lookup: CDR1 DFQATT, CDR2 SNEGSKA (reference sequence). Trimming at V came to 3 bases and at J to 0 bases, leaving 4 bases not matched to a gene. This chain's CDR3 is CSASKTSGGSTDTQYF. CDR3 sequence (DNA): TGCAGTGCTAGCAAGACTAGCGGGGGAAGCACAGATACGCAGTATTTT.

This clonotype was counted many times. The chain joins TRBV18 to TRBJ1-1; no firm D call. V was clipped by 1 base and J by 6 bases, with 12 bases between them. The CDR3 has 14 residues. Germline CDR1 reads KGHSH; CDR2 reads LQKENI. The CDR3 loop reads CASSPQGSGAEAFF. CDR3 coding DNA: TGTGCCAGCTCACCACAGGGCAGTGGAGCTGAAGCTTTCTTT. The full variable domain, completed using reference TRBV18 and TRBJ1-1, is NAGVMQNPRHLVRRRGQEARLRCSPMKGHSHVYWYRQLPEEGLKFMVYLQKENIIDESGMPKERFSAEFPKEGPSILRIQQVVRGDSAAYFCASSPQGSGAEAFFGQGTRLTVV.